This T cell receptor beta chain emerged from a study of beta chain features in type 1 diabetes. This clone came up a few times. Its antigen remains unidentified. Study-level results: Within patients, naive, central memory and Treg TCRB repertoires seemed more similar than within healthy donors. Within each of all four CD4+ subsets, Type 1 diabetes patients had TCRB CDR3s that were moderately but significantly shorter.

The entirety of the isolated RNA underwent reverse transcription, so expressed TCRB transcripts were sequenced. Naive, central memory and regulatory T cell samples yielded about 3.57 million reads on average. Data came from immunoSEQ multiplex PCR; TCRdb stores just in-frame clones and leaves some out. This sample has about 360,000 clones; 10% to 15% occur once, and the top ten carry around 0.015%. CDR1 and CDR2 (germline): MDHEN, SYDVKM. V was cut by 3 bases and J by 0 bases, with 15 bases left in between. This CDR3 contains 16 residues. Researchers reported sorting CD4+ naive, central memory, regulatory and stem cell-like memory cells via CD45RO/CCR7/CD25/CD127/CD95/CD27.

Sequenced: naive CD4+ T cells from blood. The rearrangement joins TRBV28 to TRBJ2-7; perhaps TRBD1 as D (6 bases). This clonotype originated in a man aged 18 to 30 in good health. Written as DNA, the CDR3 is TGTGCCAGCAGTTTCGGCGACAGGTCCATCTCCTACGAGCAGTACTTC. Residues: CASSFGDRSISYEQYF.